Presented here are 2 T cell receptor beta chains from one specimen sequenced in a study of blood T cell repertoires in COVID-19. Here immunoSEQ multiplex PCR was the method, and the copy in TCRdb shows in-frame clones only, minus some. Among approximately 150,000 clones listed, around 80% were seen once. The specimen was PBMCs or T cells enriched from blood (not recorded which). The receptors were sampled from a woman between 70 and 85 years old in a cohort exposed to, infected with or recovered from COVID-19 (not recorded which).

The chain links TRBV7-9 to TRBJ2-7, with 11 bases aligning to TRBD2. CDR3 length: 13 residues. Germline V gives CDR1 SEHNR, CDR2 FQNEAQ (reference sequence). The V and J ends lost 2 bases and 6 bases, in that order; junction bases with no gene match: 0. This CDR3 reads CASSLTSGSEQYF. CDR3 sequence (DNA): TGTGCCAGCAGCTTAACTAGCGGGAGCGAGCAGTACTTC. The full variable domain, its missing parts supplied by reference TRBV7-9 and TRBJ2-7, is DTGVSQNPRHKITKRGQNVTFRCDPISEHNRLYWYRQTLGQGPEFLTYFQNEAQLEKSRLLSDRFSAERPKGSFSTLEIQRTEQGDSAMYLCASSLTSGSEQYFGPGTRLTVT.

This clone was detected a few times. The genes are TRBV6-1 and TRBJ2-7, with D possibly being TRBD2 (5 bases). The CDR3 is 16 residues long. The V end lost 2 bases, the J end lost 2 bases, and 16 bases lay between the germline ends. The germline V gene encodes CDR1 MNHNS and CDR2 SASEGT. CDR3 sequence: CASSESYPGTPYEQYF. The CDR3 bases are TGTGCCAGCAGTGAAAGTTATCCGGGAACCCCCTACGAGCAGTACTTC.